What follows are 27 T cell receptor beta chains derived from one specimen sequenced in a study of blood T cell repertoires in COVID-19. The method was immunoSEQ multiplex PCR; TCRdb's version includes in-frame clones alone and lacks a portion of them. The sample lists 150,000 to 190,000 clones, around 84% seen once, with around 7.1% in the top ten. Input material: PBMCs or T cells enriched from blood (not recorded which). The receptors shown here come from a man between 45 and 60 years old who had recovered from COVID-19.

This clone was observed a single time. V is TRBV18 and J is TRBJ1-2; 10 nucleotides match TRBD1. Germline CDR1 and CDR2: KGHSH and LQKENI. V lost 3 bases to trimming and J lost 7 bases; unmatched junction nucleotides: 5. The CDR3 is 14 residues long. CDR3: CASSPGTGAGGYTF. CDR3 DNA sequence: TGTGCCAGCTCACCCGGGACAGGGGCAGGTGGCTACACCTTC.

The chain couples TRBV18 to TRBJ1-3, with a possible D match to TRBD1 (5 bases). The ends were cut back, 4 bases at V and 3 bases at J, with 10 bases in the middle. From germline, CDR1 is KGHSH and CDR2 LQKENI. The length of the CDR3 is 14 residues. CDR3: CASSQGIGGNTIYF. CDR3 nucleotide sequence: TGTGCCAGCTCACAGGGGATAGGTGGAAACACCATATATTTT.

V gene TRBV6-5 combines with J gene TRBJ2-7; a possible D gene is TRBD1 (6 bases). V lost 5 bases, J lost 2 bases, and 16 bases lay in between. This CDR3 comprises 15 residues. CDR1 is MNHEY and CDR2 is SVGAGI in the germline V gene. CDR3 amino acids: CASSLQGPRAYEQYF. DNA of the CDR3: TGTGCCAGCAGTCTACAGGGCCCAAGGGCCTACGAGCAGTACTTC.

The V and J genes are TRBV13 and TRBJ2-5; the D gene is possibly TRBD2 (7 bases). Deletions cut 5 bases from V and 1 base from J, with 11 bases between. In germline, CDR1 is PRHDT, CDR2 FYEKMQ (reference sequence). The CDR3 covers 14 residues. CDR3 sequence: CASSQRGGQETQYF. The CDR3 bases are TGTGCCAGCAGCCAGAGGGGGGGCCAAGAGACCCAGTACTTC.

The chain is built from TRBV19 and TRBJ2-1; unclear D gene. The CDR3 is 18 residues long. Germline lookup yields CDR1 LNHDA and CDR2 SQIVND (reference sequence). V was trimmed by 2 bases and J by 0 bases, leaving 17 bases between them. CDR3 coding DNA: TGTGCCAGTAGTATACAAATAGCACCGAGGAGCTCCTACAATGAGCAGTTCTTC. Amino acid sequence: CASSIQIAPRSSYNEQFF.

The gene calls are TRBV18 and TRBJ2-7; 9 bases line up with TRBD1. CDR1 and CDR2 (germline): KGHSH, LQKENI. Losses at the gene ends were 5 bases for V and 2 bases for J; bases not matched to a gene: 7. This CDR3 has 15 amino acids. This CDR3 is CASSNRDRAPYEQYF. The CDR3 nucleotides are TGTGCCAGCTCAAACCGGGACAGGGCACCCTACGAGCAGTACTTC.

The chain couples TRBV27 to TRBJ1-2, with 11 nucleotides matching TRBD1. CDR1 and CDR2 (germline): MNHEY, SMNVEV (reference sequence). CDR3 size: 17 residues. J was trimmed by 6 bases and V by 5 bases; bases with no gene match: 14. In DNA form, the CDR3 reads TGTGCCAGCAGTCAGGACCTTGGACAGGGGGCTAAGAATGGCTACACCTTC. This translates into CASSQDLGQGAKNGYTF.

The chain employs TRBV6-5 and TRBJ1-6; 7 positions agree with TRBD1. Looked up from germline, CDR1 is MNHEY and CDR2 is SVGAGI. The CDR3 covers 14 residues. V was clipped by 6 bases and J by 9 bases; unmatched bases: 8. The DNA of the CDR3 is TGTGCCAGCAGCATAGACAGGGTTCGTTCACCCCTCCACTTT. It is translated as CASSIDRVRSPLHF.

V usage is TRBV19 and J usage is TRBJ2-7, with 7 nucleotides matching TRBD1. Germline-derived CDR1 and CDR2 are LNHDA and SQIVND (reference sequence). The junction had 13 bases not matched to a gene; V was cut back by 9 bases and J by 5 bases. This CDR3 is built from 14 residues. CDR3 loop: CASEPRQGLNEQYF. In nucleotides, the CDR3 is TGTGCCAGCGAACCCAGACAGGGCCTCAACGAGCAGTACTTC.

The chain links TRBV4-1 to TRBJ2-1, with D unresolved. Trimming shortened V by 3 bases and J by 6 bases, and 15 bases separated the two germline ends. This CDR3 spans 15 amino acids. Per the germline V gene, CDR1 is MGHRA and CDR2 is YSYEKL. In DNA, the CDR3 is TGCGCCAGCAGCCAGGCCGGAGAACTTGGCAATGAGCAGTTCTTC. This translates into CASSQAGELGNEQFF.

The genes are TRBV5-4 and TRBJ1-2; 9 nucleotides line up with TRBD1. V lost 5 bases, J lost 3 bases, and 8 bases stayed unmatched. The germline V gene encodes CDR1 SGHNT and CDR2 YYREEE (reference sequence). This CDR3 spans 15 amino acids. The CDR3 protein is CASSPSWTGDYGYTF. As DNA, the CDR3 is TGTGCCAGCAGTCCTTCCTGGACAGGGGACTATGGCTACACCTTC.

V usage is TRBV30 and J usage is TRBJ1-2; 12 bases are a match to TRBD1. This CDR3 has 17 residues. CDR1 is GTSNPN and CDR2 is SVGIG in the germline V gene (reference sequence). J lost 7 bases, V lost 3 bases, and 15 bases had no gene match. The CDR3 loop reads CAWRLWDRGQVGGGYTF. Written as DNA, the CDR3 is TGTGCCTGGAGACTATGGGACAGGGGGCAAGTAGGAGGTGGCTACACCTTC.

This chain uses TRBV27 with TRBJ1-2; the match to TRBD1 covers 10 bases. The CDR3 sequence is 17 residues long. Trimming removed 6 bases from V and 7 bases from J; junction bases left unmatched: 17. Germline V gene data show CDR1 as MNHEY and CDR2 as SMNVEV (reference sequence). For the CDR3, the DNA is TGTGCCAGCAGGGTCAGACTGCCGGGACAGGGGTTAGGTGGCTACACCTTC. This codes for CASRVRLPGQGLGGYTF.

The V gene is TRBV6-2 or TRBV6-3, the J gene TRBJ2-2; 13 positions agree with TRBD2. CDR1 MNHEY and CDR2 SVGEGT come from the germline V gene. The CDR3 sequence is 18 residues long. With 4 bases clipped from V and 8 bases from J, the junction kept 13 bases outside the gene matches. DNA of the CDR3: TGTGCCAGCAGTTCGGACCCGGGACTAGCGGGGACGTCTGGGGAGCTGTTTTTT. This encodes CASSSDPGLAGTSGELFF.

V gene TRBV6-5 combines with J gene TRBJ1-1; D perhaps matches TRBD1 (6 bases). The CDR3 has 13 residues. The ends were cut back, 6 bases at V and 3 bases at J, with 11 bases in the middle. Germline CDR1 and CDR2: MNHEY and SVGAGI. CDR3 in DNA: TGTGCCAGCAGCCCCGGACAGTACACTGAAGCTTTCTTT. It is translated as CASSPGQYTEAFF.

J is TRBJ1-2 and V is TRBV19, with TRBD1 matching over 7 bases. V gave up 5 bases and J gave up 8 bases; unmatched junction bases: 5. This CDR3 spans 12 amino acids. From germline, CDR1 is LNHDA and CDR2 SQIVND (reference sequence). CDR3 sequence: CASSRTGGGYTF. The CDR3 coding sequence is TGTGCCAGTAGTCGGACAGGAGGAGGCTACACCTTC.

The gene calls are TRBV6-2 or TRBV6-3 and TRBJ1-2; TRBD1 agrees at 8 bases. In germline, CDR1 is MNHEY, CDR2 SVGEGT. The CDR3 spans 16 residues. Trimming cost V 7 bases and J 2 bases; bases outside gene matches: 12. The CDR3 nucleotides read TGTGCCAGCACTCACTCTTGGGGACAGGAGAACTATGGCTACACCTTC. This gives the protein CASTHSWGQENYGYTF.

The chain has TRBV5-1 and TRBJ2-2; unclear D gene. From germline, CDR1 is SGHRS and CDR2 YFSETQ. V lost 0 bases, J lost 6 bases, and 6 bases lay in between. The CDR3 is 13 amino acids. CDR3 sequence: CASSLDVSGELFF. CDR3 nucleotide sequence: TGCGCCAGCAGCTTGGATGTATCCGGGGAGCTGTTTTTT.

The rearrangement uses TRBV7-2 and TRBJ2-7, with a weak D call TRBD1 (6 bases). Germline values: CDR1 SGHTA, CDR2 FQGNSA. The CDR3 has 12 residues. Trimming took 3 bases from V and 5 from J, leaving 8 bases between them. The CDR3 loop is CASSFSGDEQYF. The CDR3, as DNA: TGTGCCAGCAGCTTTTCAGGGGACGAGCAGTACTTC.

This rearrangement joins TRBV2 to TRBJ1-1; TRBD1 aligns across 9 bases. J was trimmed by 7 bases and V by 6 bases; bases with no gene match: 6. CDR1 SNHLY and CDR2 FYNNEI come from the germline V gene. The CDR3 contains 13 residues. The CDR3 nucleotides are TGTGCCAGCAGGGAACAGGGGGCGGGTGAAGCTTTCTTT. Amino acid sequence: CASREQGAGEAFF.

The chain couples TRBV6-6 to TRBJ1-5, with D maybe TRBD1 (6 bases). CDR3 length equals 14 residues. From germline, CDR1 is MNHNY and CDR2 SVGAGI (reference sequence). Between the trimmed V and J ends, which lost 6 bases and 6 bases, there was a span of 15 bases. In nucleotides, the CDR3 is TGTGCCAGCAGCAAGGGACAATGGTTTCAGCCCCAGCATTTT. It codes for CASSKGQWFQPQHF.

The rearrangement joins TRBV2 to TRBJ2-1; 7 bases agree with TRBD1. The CDR3 is made up of 16 amino acids. The germline V gene has CDR1 SNHLY and CDR2 FYNNEI. V was pared by 7 bases and J by 7 bases, with 16 bases of the junction left unmatched. CDR3 DNA: TGTGCCAGCAACCTACAGGGGTTCGGGGCCCTTAATGAGCAGTTCTTC. It is translated as CASNLQGFGALNEQFF.

Written as DNA, the CDR3 is TGTGCCAGCAGTTACACTACGTCTGAGCAGTTCTTC. Its translation: CASSYTTSEQFF. The gene calls are TRBV6-5 and TRBJ2-1; D unclear. This CDR3 is 12 amino acids long. V lost 2 bases and J 9 bases, leaving 8 bases between the germline ends. Germline V gives CDR1 MNHEY, CDR2 SVGAGI.

CDR3 sequence: CASSLGAGNTEAFF. In DNA form, the CDR3 reads TGTGCCAGCAGCTTAGGGGCCGGAAACACTGAAGCTTTCTTT. The chain uses TRBV11-3 and TRBJ1-1; unclear D gene. The germline V gene has CDR1 SGHNT and CDR2 YENEEA. The CDR3 runs to 14 residues. The ends were cut back, 1 base at V and 2 bases at J, with 8 bases in the middle.

This clone was counted once. The V and J genes are TRBV12-3 or TRBV12-4 and TRBJ2-2, with TRBD1 matching over 7 bases. The length of the CDR3 is 13 residues. The V and J ends lost 6 bases and 5 bases, in that order; junction bases with no gene match: 3. In nucleotides, the CDR3 is TGTGCCAGCAGCCCGACAGGGACCGGGGAGCTGTTTTTT. Its protein is CASSPTGTGELFF.

The chain combines TRBV7-2 with TRBJ2-5; 10 bases map to TRBD2. Germline CDR1 and CDR2: SGHTA and FQGNSA. The J segment lost 2 bases and the V segment lost 0 bases, leaving 3 bases of the junction unmatched. This CDR3 comprises 16 residues. The CDR3 spells CASSLAGLAVQETQYF. The CDR3 DNA reads as TGTGCCAGCAGCTTAGCCGGACTAGCGGTTCAAGAGACCCAGTACTTC.

V and J are TRBV29-1 and TRBJ2-4, with D possibly TRBD1 on 5 matching bases. This CDR3 spans 13 amino acids. V shed 4 bases and J shed 2 bases, with 9 bases lying between them. From germline, CDR1 is SQVTM and CDR2 ANQGSEA. CDR3 nucleotide sequence: TGCAGCGTTGTTTGGGGCTCCAAAAACATTCAGTACTTC. Protein sequence: CSVVWGSKNIQYF.